These 5 T cell receptor beta chains came from one sample sequenced in a study of cytomegalovirus exposure and HLA in healthy donors. PCR was performed using 60 Vbeta and 13 Jbeta primers. Sequencing used immunoSEQ multiplex PCR; TCRdb keeps in-frame clones, though not all of them. The data hold hundreds of thousands of clones, with around nine tenths observed a single time. The specimen sequenced was PBMCs. The receptor set was obtained from a woman between 18 and 29 years old in good health and CMV-seronegative.

The genes are TRBV6-1 and TRBJ1-1, with TRBD1 as a possible D gene (5 bases). The V gene's germline CDR1 is MNHNS and CDR2 SASEGT. This CDR3 region has 15 residues. The V end was cut by 2 bases, the J end by 0 bases, with 10 bases between. CDR3 loop: CASSEPRAVNTEAFF. In nucleotides, the CDR3 is TGTGCCAGCAGTGAACCCAGGGCGGTGAACACTGAAGCTTTCTTT.

This chain links TRBV6-5 with TRBJ2-2, with D perhaps TRBD1 (6 bases). The CDR3 is 16 residues long. Germline loops: CDR1 MNHEY, CDR2 SVGAGI. V was clipped by 2 bases and J by 6 bases, with 16 bases between them. The CDR3 DNA sequence: TGTGCCAGCAGTTACGGAACAGGGTTAATCGCCGGGGAGCTGTTTTTT. Translating gives CASSYGTGLIAGELFF.

J is TRBJ1-6 and V is TRBV5-4; 7 nucleotides agree with TRBD1. There are 15 residues in the CDR3. Germline V gene sequence: CDR1 SGHNT, CDR2 YYREEE (reference sequence). The V and J ends lost 3 bases and 3 bases, in that order; junction bases with no gene match: 3. Written as DNA, the CDR3 is TGTGCCAGCAGCTCGGACAGGAGCTATAATTCACCCCTCCACTTT. As protein: CASSSDRSYNSPLHF.

The gene calls are TRBV6-1 and TRBJ1-3; the D gene is possibly TRBD1 (6 bases). The CDR3 runs 13 residues. The V gene's germline CDR1 is MNHNS and CDR2 SASEGT. With 7 bases removed from V and 4 bases from J, the gap between germline ends came to 11 bases. CDR3 sequence reads: CASNPDSGNTIYF. CDR3 nucleotide sequence: TGTGCCAGCAATCCGGACAGCGGAAACACCATATATTTT.

This chain links TRBV7-9 with TRBJ1-1; TRBD1 matches 11 bases. V trimming: 0 bases; J trimming: 4 bases; junction bases outside the gene matches: 10. Germline V gives CDR1 SEHNR, CDR2 FQNEAQ (reference sequence). The CDR3 loop spans 18 amino acids. CDR3 in amino acids: CASSLAGRTGGAGTEAFF. DNA for the CDR3: TGTGCCAGCAGCTTAGCGGGTAGGACAGGGGGCGCGGGCACTGAAGCTTTCTTT. Full variable domain (outside the CDR3, taken from reference TRBV7-9 and TRBJ1-1): DTGVSQNPRHKITKRGQNVTFRCDPISEHNRLYWYRQTLGQGPEFLTYFQNEAQLEKSRLLSDRFSAERPKGSFSTLEIQRTEQGDSAMYLCASSLAGRTGGAGTEAFFGQGTRLTVV.